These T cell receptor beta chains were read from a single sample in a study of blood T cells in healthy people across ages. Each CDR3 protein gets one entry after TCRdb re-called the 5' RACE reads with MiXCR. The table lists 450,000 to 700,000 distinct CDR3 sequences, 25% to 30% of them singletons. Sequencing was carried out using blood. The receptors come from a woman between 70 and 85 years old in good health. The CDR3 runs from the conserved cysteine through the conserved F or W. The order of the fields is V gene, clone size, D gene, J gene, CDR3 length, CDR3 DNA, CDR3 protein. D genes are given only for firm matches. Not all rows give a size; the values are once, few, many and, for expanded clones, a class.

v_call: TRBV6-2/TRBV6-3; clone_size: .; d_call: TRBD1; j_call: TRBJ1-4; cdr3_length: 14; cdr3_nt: TGTGCCAGCAGTTCGGGACAGGTTTGGGAAAAACTGTTTTTT; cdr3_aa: CASSSGQVWEKLFF
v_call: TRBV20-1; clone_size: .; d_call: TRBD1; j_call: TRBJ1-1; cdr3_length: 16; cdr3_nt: TGCAGTGCTAGAGTTACAGGGGGCGGTCAGAACACTGAAGCTTTCTTT; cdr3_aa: CSARVTGGGQNTEAFF
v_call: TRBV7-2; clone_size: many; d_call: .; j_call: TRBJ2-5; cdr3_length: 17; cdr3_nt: TGTGCCAGCAGCTTCCCCCCCGCTCCCACCGGAGGAGAGACCCAGTACTTC; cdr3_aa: CASSFPPAPTGGETQYF
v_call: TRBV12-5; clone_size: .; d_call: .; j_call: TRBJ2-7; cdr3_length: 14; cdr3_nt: TGTGCTAGTGCCGGCCGTGGGGACGCCTACGAGCAGTACTTC; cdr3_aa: CASAGRGDAYEQYF
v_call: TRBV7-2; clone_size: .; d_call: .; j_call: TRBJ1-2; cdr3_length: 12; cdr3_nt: TGTGCCAGCAGCCCCGGGACCTTTGGCTACACCTTC; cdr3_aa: CASSPGTFGYTF
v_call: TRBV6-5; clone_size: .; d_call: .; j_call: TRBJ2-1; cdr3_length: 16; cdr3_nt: TGTGCCAGCAGTTCCGTGACAGGCCTAATAGGCAATGAGCAGTTCTTC; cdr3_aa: CASSSVTGLIGNEQFF
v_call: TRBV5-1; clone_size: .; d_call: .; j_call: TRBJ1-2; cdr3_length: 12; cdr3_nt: TGCGCCAGCAGCGCCAGCAGGGAAGGCTACACCTTC; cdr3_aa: CASSASREGYTF
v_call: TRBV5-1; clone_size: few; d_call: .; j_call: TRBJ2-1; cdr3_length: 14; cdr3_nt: TGCGCCAGCAGCTTGGAGGGGGGGTACGCTGAGCAGTTCTTC; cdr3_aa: CASSLEGGYAEQFF
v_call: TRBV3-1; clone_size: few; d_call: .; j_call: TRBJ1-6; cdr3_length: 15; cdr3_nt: TGTGCCAGCAGCCCCCGAGGGCGAAATAATTCACCCCTCCACTTT; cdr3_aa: CASSPRGRNNSPLHF
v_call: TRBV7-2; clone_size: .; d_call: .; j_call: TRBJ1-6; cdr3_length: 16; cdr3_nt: TGTGCCAGCAGCTTTCTCCGGGGTTTAGGTAGACCACCCCTCCACTTT; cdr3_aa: CASSFLRGLGRPPLHF
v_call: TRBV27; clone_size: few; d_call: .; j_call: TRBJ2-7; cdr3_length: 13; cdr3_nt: TGTGCCAGCAGTCAGGGGTTTCTCTACGAGCAGTACTTC; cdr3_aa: CASSQGFLYEQYF
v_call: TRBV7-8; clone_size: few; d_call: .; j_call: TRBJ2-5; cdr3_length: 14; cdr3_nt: TGTGCCAGCAGCCACCGGGACTCGGCAAAGACCCAGTACTTC; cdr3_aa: CASSHRDSAKTQYF
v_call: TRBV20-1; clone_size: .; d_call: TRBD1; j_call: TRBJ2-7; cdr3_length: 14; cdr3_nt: TGCAGTGCTGCAGGACAGGGGGAGGCCTACGAGCAGTACTTC; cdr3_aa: CSAAGQGEAYEQYF
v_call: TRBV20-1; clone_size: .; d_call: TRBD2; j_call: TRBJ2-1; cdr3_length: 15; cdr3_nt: TGCAGTGCTACCCTTCATAGCGGGGCCCTCAATGAGCAGTTCTTC; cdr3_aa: CSATLHSGALNEQFF
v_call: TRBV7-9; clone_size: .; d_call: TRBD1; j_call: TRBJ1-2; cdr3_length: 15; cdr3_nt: TGTGCCAGCAGCCCCCAGGGACAGGCGTTTTTCGGCTACACCTTC; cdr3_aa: CASSPQGQAFFGYTF
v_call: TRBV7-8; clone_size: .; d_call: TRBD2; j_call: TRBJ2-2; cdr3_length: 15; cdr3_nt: TGTGCCAGCAGCTTATCACGGGGGGGCTCCGGGGAGCTGTTTTTT; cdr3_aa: CASSLSRGGSGELFF
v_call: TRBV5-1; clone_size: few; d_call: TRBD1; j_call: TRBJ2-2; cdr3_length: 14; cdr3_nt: TGCGCCAGCAACAGGGGGCCGAACACCGGGGAGCTGTTTTTT; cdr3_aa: CASNRGPNTGELFF
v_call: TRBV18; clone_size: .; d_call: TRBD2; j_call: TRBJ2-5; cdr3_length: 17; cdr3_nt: TGTGCCAGCTCACCACGTCTGTTCGGGGGGACCCCCGAGACCCAGTACTTC; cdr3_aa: CASSPRLFGGTPETQYF
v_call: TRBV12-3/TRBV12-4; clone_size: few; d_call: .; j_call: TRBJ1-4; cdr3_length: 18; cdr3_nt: TGTGCCAGCAGTTTCCGGACAGCGCCAGAGCCTTTTAATGAAAAACTGTTTTTT; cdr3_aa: CASSFRTAPEPFNEKLFF
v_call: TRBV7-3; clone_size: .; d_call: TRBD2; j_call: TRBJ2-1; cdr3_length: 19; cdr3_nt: TGTGCCAGCAGCGACTCTGGAGCGGGGGGCCCCATGTCGAACAATGAGCAGTTCTTC; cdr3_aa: CASSDSGAGGPMSNNEQFF
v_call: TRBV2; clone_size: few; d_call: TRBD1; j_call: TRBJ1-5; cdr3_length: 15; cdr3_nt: TGTGCCAGCAGTGGAGTCGGACAGGGAACTCAGCCCCAGCATTTT; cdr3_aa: CASSGVGQGTQPQHF
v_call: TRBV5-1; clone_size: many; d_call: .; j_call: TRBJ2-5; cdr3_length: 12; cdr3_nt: TGTGCCAGCAGCTTAGGACTAGAGACCCAGTACTTC; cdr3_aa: CASSLGLETQYF
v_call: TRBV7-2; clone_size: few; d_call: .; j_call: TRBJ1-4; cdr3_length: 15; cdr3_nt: TGTGCCAGCAGCTCGGGGCCCGCAACTAATGAAAAACTGTTTTTT; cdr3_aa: CASSSGPATNEKLFF
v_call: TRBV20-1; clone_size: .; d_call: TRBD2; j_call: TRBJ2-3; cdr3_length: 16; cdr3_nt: TGCAGTGCTAGCGTTGTTAGCGGGGGGGCAACAGATACGCAGTATTTT; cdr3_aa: CSASVVSGGATDTQYF
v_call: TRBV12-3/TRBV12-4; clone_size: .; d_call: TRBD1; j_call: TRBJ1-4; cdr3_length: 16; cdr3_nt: TGTGCCAGCAGAGGCGAGACAGGGTCAATATCAGAAAAACTGTTTTTT; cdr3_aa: CASRGETGSISEKLFF
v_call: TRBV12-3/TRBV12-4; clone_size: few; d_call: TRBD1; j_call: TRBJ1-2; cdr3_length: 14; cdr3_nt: TGTGCCAGCAGTCCCACAGGGGACAACCATGGCTACACCTTC; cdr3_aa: CASSPTGDNHGYTF
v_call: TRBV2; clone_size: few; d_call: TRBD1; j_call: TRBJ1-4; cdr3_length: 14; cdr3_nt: TGTGCCAGCAGTGTAAACAGGGGGAAGGAAAAACTGTTTTTT; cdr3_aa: CASSVNRGKEKLFF
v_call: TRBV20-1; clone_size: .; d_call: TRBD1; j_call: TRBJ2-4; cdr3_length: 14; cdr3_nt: TGCAGTGCTAGGAAGGGACAGGGCGAAAACACTCAGTACTTC; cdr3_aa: CSARKGQGENTQYF